This T cell receptor beta chain was sequenced for a study of blood T cell repertoires in COVID-19. Background on the study: Acute-phase and convalescent COVID-19 samples originated in the United States, Italy and Spain. The cDNA or gDNA used as material had been derived from T cells, B-cell-depleted T cells, or PBMCs.

In the source study's methods: Estimated nucleated cell counts came from reference gene primer amplification. Assay used: immunoSEQ multiplex PCR; TCRdb lists only in-frame clones, some missing. V and J calls and clone size are those listed in that table; D and trimming were worked out from the DNA. This sample carries 90,000 or so clones, about 86% of them seen once, and the ten largest clones take 6.5% to 9%. Germline CDR1 is MNHEY and CDR2 is SVGEGT. The CDR3 has 13 residues. V lost 4 bases and J lost 5, with 11 bases in between. The chain has TRBV6-2 or TRBV6-3 and TRBJ1-2; D is unresolved. The sample comprised peripheral blood. This clonotype was obtained from a man in his 60s with acute or convalescent COVID-19. DNA for the CDR3: TGTGCCAGCAGTTCCTCAACCAGATATGGCTACACCTTC. It encodes CASSSSTRYGYTF.